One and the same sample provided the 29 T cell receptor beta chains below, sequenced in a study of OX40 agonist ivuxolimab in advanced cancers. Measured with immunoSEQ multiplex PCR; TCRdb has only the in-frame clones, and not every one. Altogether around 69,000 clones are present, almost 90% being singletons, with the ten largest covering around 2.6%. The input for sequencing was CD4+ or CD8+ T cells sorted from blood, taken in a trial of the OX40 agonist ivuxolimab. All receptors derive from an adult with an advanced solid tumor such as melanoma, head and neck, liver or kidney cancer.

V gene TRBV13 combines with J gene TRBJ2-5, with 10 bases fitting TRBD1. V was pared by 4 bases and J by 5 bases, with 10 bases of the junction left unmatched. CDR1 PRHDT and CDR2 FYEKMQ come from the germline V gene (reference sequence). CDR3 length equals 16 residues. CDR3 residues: CASSSKDRGRMETQYF. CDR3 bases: TGTGCCAGCAGCTCCAAAGACAGGGGGCGCATGGAGACCCAGTACTTC.

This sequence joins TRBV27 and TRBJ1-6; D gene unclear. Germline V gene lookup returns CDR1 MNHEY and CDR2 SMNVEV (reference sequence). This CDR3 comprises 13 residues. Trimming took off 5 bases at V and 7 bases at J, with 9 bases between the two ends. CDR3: CASSPQFNSPLHF. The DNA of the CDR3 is TGTGCCAGCAGTCCTCAATTCAATTCACCCCTCCACTTT.

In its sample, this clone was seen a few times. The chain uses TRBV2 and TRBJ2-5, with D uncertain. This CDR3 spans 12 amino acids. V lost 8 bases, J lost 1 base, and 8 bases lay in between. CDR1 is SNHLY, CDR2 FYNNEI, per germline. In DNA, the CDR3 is TGTGCCAGCCGGGCGATCCAAGAGACCCAGTACTTC. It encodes CASRAIQETQYF.

CDR3 DNA: TGTGCCAGCAGCACCCGTCTGGGGGCTGCCAAAAACATTCAGTACTTC. Encoded protein: CASSTRLGAAKNIQYF. This sequence joins TRBV7-9 and TRBJ2-4, with a possible D match to TRBD1 (6 bases). From germline, CDR1 is SEHNR and CDR2 FQNEAQ (reference sequence). CDR3 length equals 16 residues. V was pared by 5 bases and J by 1 base, with 15 bases between.

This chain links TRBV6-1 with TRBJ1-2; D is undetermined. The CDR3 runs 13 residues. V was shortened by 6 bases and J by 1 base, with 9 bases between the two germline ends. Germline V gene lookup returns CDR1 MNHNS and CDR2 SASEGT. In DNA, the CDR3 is TGTGCCAGCAGAAAGGACGGTAACTATGGCTACACCTTC. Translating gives CASRKDGNYGYTF.

As DNA, the CDR3 is TGTGCCAGCAGTGAAAGAATAAGGGCGGGGGTTCAGCCCCAGCATTTT. It codes for CASSERIRAGVQPQHF. V and J are TRBV2 and TRBJ1-5; the D gene is possibly TRBD1 (5 bases). V lost 2 bases, J lost 6 bases, and 17 bases lay in between. The length of the CDR3 is 16 residues. Germline V gene lookup returns CDR1 SNHLY and CDR2 FYNNEI.

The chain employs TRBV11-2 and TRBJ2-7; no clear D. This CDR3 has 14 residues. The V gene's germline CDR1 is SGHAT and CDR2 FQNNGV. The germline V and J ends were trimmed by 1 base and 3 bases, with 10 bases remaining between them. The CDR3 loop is CASSLGAPFYEQYF. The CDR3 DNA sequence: TGTGCCAGCAGCTTAGGCGCCCCTTTCTACGAGCAGTACTTC.

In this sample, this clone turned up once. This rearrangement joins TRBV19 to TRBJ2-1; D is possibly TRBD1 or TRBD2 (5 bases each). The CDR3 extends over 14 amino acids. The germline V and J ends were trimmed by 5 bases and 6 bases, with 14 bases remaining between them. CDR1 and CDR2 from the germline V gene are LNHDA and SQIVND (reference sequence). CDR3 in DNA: TGTGCCAGTAGTGACCGACAGCTAGCCAATGAGCAGTTCTTC. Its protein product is CASSDRQLANEQFF. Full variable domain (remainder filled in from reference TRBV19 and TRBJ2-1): DGGITQSPKYLFRKEGQNVTLSCEQNLNHDAMYWYRQDPGQGLRLIYYSQIVNDFQKGDIAEGYSVSREKKESFPLTVTSAQKNPTAFYLCASSDRQLANEQFFGPGTRLTVL.

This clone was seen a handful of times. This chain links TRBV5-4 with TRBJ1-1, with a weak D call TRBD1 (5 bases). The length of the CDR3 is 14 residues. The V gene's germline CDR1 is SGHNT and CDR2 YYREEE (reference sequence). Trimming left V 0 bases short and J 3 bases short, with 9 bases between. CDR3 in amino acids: CASSLVGVDTEAFF. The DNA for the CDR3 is TGTGCCAGCAGCTTGGTAGGGGTCGACACTGAAGCTTTCTTT. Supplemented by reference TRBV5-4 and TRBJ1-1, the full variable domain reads ETGVTQSPTHLIKTRGQQVTLRCSSQSGHNTVSWYQQALGQGPQFIFQYYREEENGRGNFPPRFSGLQFPNYSSELNVNALELDDSALYLCASSLVGVDTEAFFGQGTRLTVV.

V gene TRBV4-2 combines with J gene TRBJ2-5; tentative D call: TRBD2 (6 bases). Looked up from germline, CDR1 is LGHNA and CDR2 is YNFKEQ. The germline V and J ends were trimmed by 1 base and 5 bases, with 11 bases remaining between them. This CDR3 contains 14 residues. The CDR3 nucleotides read TGTGCCAGCAGCCAAGGGTCTAGCGAGGAGACCCAGTACTTC. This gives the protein CASSQGSSEETQYF.

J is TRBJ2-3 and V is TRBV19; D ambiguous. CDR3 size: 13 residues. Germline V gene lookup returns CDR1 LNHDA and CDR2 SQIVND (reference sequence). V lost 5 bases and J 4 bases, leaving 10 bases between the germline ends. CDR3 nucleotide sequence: TGTGCCAGTAGTGTAGGGTCGGCAGATACGCAGTATTTT. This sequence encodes CASSVGSADTQYF.

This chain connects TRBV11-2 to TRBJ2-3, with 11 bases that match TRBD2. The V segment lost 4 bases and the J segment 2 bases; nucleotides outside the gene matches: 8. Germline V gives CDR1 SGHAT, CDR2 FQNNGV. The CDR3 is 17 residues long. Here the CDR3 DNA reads TGTGCCAGCAGCTCTAGGGCGGGACTAGCGGACACAGATACGCAGTATTTT. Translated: CASSSRAGLADTDTQYF. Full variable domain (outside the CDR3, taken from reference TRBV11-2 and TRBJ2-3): EAGVAQSPRYKIIEKRQSVAFWCNPISGHATLYWYQQILGQGPKLLIQFQNNGVVDDSQLPKDRFSAERLKGVDSTLKIQPAKLEDSAVYLCASSSRAGLADTDTQYFGPGTRLTVL.

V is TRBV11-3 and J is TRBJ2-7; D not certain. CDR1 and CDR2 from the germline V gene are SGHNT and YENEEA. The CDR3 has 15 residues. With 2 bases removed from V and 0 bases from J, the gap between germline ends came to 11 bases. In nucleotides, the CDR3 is TGTGCCAGCAGCTTATATGACCCGGACTCCTACGAGCAGTACTTC. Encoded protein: CASSLYDPDSYEQYF.

The CDR3 coding sequence is TGTGCCAGCCAACTGGACAGGGGCAATCAGCCCCAGCATTTT. Translation: CASQLDRGNQPQHF. The chain uses TRBV2 and TRBJ1-5; TRBD1 matches at 8 bases. The CDR3 contains 14 residues. The V gene's germline CDR1 is SNHLY and CDR2 FYNNEI. After removal of 8 bases from V and 2 bases from J, the junction contained 5 bases not matched to a gene.

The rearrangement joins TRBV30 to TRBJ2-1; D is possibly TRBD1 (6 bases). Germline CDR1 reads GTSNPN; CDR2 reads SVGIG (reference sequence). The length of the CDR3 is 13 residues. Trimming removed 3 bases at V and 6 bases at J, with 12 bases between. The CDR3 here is CAWRTTGSNEQFF. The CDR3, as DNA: TGTGCCTGGAGAACCACAGGGTCCAATGAGCAGTTCTTC.

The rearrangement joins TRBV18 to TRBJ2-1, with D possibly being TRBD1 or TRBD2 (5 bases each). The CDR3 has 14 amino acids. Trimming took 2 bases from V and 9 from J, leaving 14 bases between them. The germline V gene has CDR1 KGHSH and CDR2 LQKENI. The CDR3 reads CASSPMGTRGEQFF. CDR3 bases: TGTGCCAGCTCACCAATGGGGACGCGTGGTGAGCAGTTCTTC.

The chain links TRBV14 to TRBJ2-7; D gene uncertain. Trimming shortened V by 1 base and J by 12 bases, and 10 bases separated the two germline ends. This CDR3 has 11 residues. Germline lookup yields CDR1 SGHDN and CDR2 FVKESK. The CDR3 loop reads CASSQVKFLYF. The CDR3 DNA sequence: TGTGCCAGCAGCCAAGTAAAGTTCCTGTACTTC.

The CDR3, as DNA: TGCGCCAGCACCACTCGCGGGGGGGCCGAGACCCAGTACTTC. This encodes CASTTRGGAETQYF. This rearrangement joins TRBV5-1 to TRBJ2-5, with TRBD2 identical over 9 bases. CDR3 length: 14 amino acids. V gave up 6 bases and J gave up 5 bases; unmatched junction bases: 8. Germline V gene data show CDR1 as SGHRS and CDR2 as YFSETQ.

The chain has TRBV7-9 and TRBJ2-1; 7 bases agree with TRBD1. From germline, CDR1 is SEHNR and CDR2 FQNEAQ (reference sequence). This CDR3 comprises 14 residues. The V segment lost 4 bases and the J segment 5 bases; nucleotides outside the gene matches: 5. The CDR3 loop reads CASSSPGQNNEQFF. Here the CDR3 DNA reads TGTGCCAGCAGCTCCCCGGGACAGAACAATGAGCAGTTCTTC.

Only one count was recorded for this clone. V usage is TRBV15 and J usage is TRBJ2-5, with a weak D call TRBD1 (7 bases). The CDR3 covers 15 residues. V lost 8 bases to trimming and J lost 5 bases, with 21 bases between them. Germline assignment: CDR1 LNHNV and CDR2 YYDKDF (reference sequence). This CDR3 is CATSSAGRGAETQYF. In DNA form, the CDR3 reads TGTGCCACCTCAAGCGCAGGCAGGGGGGCGGAGACCCAGTACTTC.

The CDR3 protein is CASSARQGMNTEAFF. In DNA form, the CDR3 reads TGTGCCAGCAGCGCCCGACAGGGCATGAACACTGAAGCTTTCTTT. The V gene is TRBV9, the J gene TRBJ1-1, with TRBD1 identical over 7 bases. V dropped 3 bases and J dropped 0; count of bases not matched to a gene: 5. From germline, CDR1 is SGDLS and CDR2 YYNGEE. The CDR3 contains 15 residues. Drawing the rest from reference TRBV9 and TRBJ1-1, the complete variable domain is DSGVTQTPKHLITATGQRVTLRCSPRSGDLSVYWYQQSLDQGLQFLIQYYNGEERAKGNILERFSAQQFPDLHSELNLSSLELGDSALYFCASSARQGMNTEAFFGQGTRLTVV.

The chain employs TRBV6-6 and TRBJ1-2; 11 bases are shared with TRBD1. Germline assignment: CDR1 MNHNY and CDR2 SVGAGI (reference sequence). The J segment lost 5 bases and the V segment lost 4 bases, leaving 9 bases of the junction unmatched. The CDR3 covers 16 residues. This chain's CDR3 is CASSSQGQGARYGYTF. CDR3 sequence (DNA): TGTGCCAGCAGTTCCCAAGGACAGGGGGCGCGTTATGGCTACACCTTC.

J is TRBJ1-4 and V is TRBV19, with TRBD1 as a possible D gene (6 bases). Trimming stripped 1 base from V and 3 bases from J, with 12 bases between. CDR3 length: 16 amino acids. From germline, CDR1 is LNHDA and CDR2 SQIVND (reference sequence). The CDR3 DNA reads TGTGCCAGTAGTATAGGCTACAGGGCTGCTAATGAAAAACTGTTTTTT. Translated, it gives CASSIGYRAANEKLFF.

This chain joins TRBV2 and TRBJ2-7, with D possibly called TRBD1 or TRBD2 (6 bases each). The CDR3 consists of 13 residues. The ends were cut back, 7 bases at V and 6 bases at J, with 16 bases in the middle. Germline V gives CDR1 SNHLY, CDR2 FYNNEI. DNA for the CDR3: TGTGCCAGCACGGGGGCAGCGGTTCTCGAGCAGTACTTC. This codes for CASTGAAVLEQYF.

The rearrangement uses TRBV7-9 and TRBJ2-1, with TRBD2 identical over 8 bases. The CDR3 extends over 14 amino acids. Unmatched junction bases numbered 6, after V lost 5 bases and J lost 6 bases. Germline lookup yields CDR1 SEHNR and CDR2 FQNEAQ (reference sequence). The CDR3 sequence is CASSKAGGFNEQFF. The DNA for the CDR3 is TGTGCCAGCAGCAAGGCGGGGGGTTTCAATGAGCAGTTCTTC. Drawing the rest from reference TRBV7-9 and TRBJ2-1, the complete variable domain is DTGVSQNPRHKITKRGQNVTFRCDPISEHNRLYWYRQTLGQGPEFLTYFQNEAQLEKSRLLSDRFSAERPKGSFSTLEIQRTEQGDSAMYLCASSKAGGFNEQFFGPGTRLTVL.

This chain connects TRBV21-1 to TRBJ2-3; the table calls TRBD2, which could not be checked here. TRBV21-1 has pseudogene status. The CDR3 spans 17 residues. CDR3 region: CASSKGPAGGHPDTQYF. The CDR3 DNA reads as TGTGCCAGCAGCAAAGGGCCCGCGGGAGGGCATCCAGATACGCAGTATTTT.

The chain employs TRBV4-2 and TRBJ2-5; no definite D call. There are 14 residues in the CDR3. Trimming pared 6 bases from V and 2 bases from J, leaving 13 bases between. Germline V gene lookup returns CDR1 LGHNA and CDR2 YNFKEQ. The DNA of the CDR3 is TGTGCCAGCAGTCCAACCGGGCTTCAAGAGACCCAGTACTTC. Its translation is CASSPTGLQETQYF.

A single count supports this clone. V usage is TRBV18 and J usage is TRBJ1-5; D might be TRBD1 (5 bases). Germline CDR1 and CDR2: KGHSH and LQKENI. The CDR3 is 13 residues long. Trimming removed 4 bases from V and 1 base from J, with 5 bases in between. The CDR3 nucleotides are TGTGCCAGCTCACGGGACAGCAATCAGCCCCAGCATTTT. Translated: CASSRDSNQPQHF.

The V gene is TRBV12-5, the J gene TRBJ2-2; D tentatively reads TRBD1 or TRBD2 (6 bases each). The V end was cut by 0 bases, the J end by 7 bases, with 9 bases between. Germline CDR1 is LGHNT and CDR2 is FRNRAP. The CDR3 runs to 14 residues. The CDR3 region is CASGLVQGLGELFF. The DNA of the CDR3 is TGTGCTAGTGGTTTGGTACAGGGACTCGGGGAGCTGTTTTTT.